This entry is about one T cell receptor (beta chain). The entry originates in a study of blood T cell repertoires in COVID-19. Overall study context: From the United States, Italy and Spain came samples of acute and convalescent COVID-19. Sources were T cells, B-cell-depleted T cells, or PBMCs; the material itself was cDNA or gDNA.

The germline V gene encodes CDR1 MNHEY and CDR2 SVGAGI. Deletions cut 7 bases from V and 6 bases from J, with 15 bases between. The CDR3 totals 13 residues. Study processing details: Quantification of nucleated cells was approximated via reference gene primer amplification. Profiled with immunoSEQ multiplex PCR; TCRdb holds only in-frame clones, not every one. V and J calls and clone size follow that table, whereas D and trimming were derived from the DNA. The data contain about 73,000 clones, 80% to 85% of them singletons. Sequencing was carried out using peripheral blood. The TCR was taken from a man older than 75 with active or convalescent COVID-19. The rearrangement links TRBV6-5 to TRBJ1-2; D unresolved. CDR3 coding DNA: TGTGCCAGCACTCGTCAGATTGATAATGGCTACACCTTC. Translated: CASTRQIDNGYTF.